This is a list of T cell receptor beta chains from one sample in a study of T cells in Graves' hyperthyroidism and ophthalmopathy. From the multiplex PCR reads, TCRdb called clonotypes with MiXCR, one entry per CDR3 protein. Here the sample spans under 350,000 distinct CDR3 sequences, 18% being singletons. The sequenced sample was blood. Every receptor here comes from a woman between 45 and 60 years old with Graves' hyperthyroidism. CDR3s include the opening cysteine and the closing phenylalanine or tryptophan. The D gene is left open where the match is weak. Part of the rows lack a size; the others show once, few, many or a class for expanded clones.

V	size	J	D	DNA	CDR3
TRBV5-4	many	TRBJ1-4	TRBD1	TGTGCCAGCAGCCTCGGGACAGATGAAAAACTGTTTTTT	CASSLGTDEKLFF
TRBV12-3/TRBV12-4	few	TRBJ1-1	TRBD1	TGTGCCAGCAGTCCCCTGACAGGGGAGAAAACTGAAGCTTTCTTT	CASSPLTGEKTEAFF
TRBV29-1	.	TRBJ1-1	.	TGCAGCGCCATGGGGGGGAACACTGAAGCTTTCTTT	CSAMGGNTEAFF
TRBV6-1	.	TRBJ1-2	TRBD1	TGTGCCAGCAGTCTTGTGGACAGGGGAGGCTACACCTTC	CASSLVDRGGYTF
TRBV12-3/TRBV12-4	.	TRBJ2-4	.	TGTGCCAGCAGTTCAGGGGGGGGTGGCAGTGGAAACATTCAGTACTTC	CASSSGGGGSGNIQYF
TRBV11-2	many	TRBJ1-5	.	TGTGCCAGCAGCCCCGGGGGCTCGATCAATCAGCCCCAGCATTTT	CASSPGGSINQPQHF
TRBV3-1	many	TRBJ2-3	.	TGTGCCAGCAGCCAAGTCTTGGGGGATACGCAGTATTTT	CASSQVLGDTQYF
TRBV6-5	.	TRBJ2-2	TRBD2	TGTGCCAGCAGTTACTCCGCTAGCGGAGTCCCCTTACCCGGGGAGCTGTTTTTT	CASSYSASGVPLPGELFF
TRBV20-1	many	TRBJ2-1	TRBD1	TGCAGTGCTTCCGACAGGGGGCTATTGAATGAGCAGTTCTTC	CSASDRGLLNEQFF
TRBV5-1	many	TRBJ1-1	.	TGCGCCAGCAGCTGGTCAGGGAGCATGAACACTGAAGCTTTCTTT	CASSWSGSMNTEAFF
TRBV6-2/TRBV6-3	.	TRBJ1-1	.	TGTGCCAGCAGTTCCCCGCAGGAGCATGAAGCTTTCTTT	CASSSPQEHEAFF
TRBV12-3/TRBV12-4	many	TRBJ2-7	TRBD1	TGTGCCAGCACCGGGACAGGCTTCTACGAGCAGTACTTC	CASTGTGFYEQYF
TRBV7-3	.	TRBJ2-1	TRBD2	TGTGCCAGCAGCTTAGGTCCTAGCGGCGATGAGCAGTTCTTC	CASSLGPSGDEQFF
TRBV28	many	TRBJ2-3	.	TGTGCCAGCAGTTTATGGGGGACGGTTCAGACAGATACGCAGTATTTT	CASSLWGTVQTDTQYF
TRBV19	.	TRBJ1-2	.	TGTGCCAGTAGTTTGGGGACTTCCTATGGCTACACCTTC	CASSLGTSYGYTF
TRBV18	.	TRBJ1-4	.	TGTGCCAGCTCACCACTACCAGGCCTTAATGAAAAACTGTTTTTT	CASSPLPGLNEKLFF
TRBV6-1	.	TRBJ2-4	.	TGTGCCAGCAGAACAGGGTCCGAAAACATTCAGTACTTC	CASRTGSENIQYF